The present TCR beta chain was sequenced within a study of technical replicates of blood from a handful of donors. Assay: immunoSEQ multiplex PCR; the TCRdb copy retains only in-frame clones and omits some. The sample records some 77,000 clones, around nine tenths being singletons. This CDR3 is 17 amino acids long. Material for sequencing was T cells isolated from PBMCs. This clonotype originated in a human donor in good health. The rearrangement joins TRBV1 to TRBJ2-1; TRBD2 is the table's D call and was not checked against the DNA. TRBV1 is shown as a pseudogene. In DNA form, the CDR3 reads TGCACCAGCAGCCTCCCGGGGGATAGCGGGTACTACAATGAGCAGTTCTTC. Its translation is CTSSLPGDSGYYNEQFF.